The present entry profiles one T cell receptor (beta chain) with its context. The data were obtained in a study of blood T cell repertoires in COVID-19. The CDR3 loop spans 14 amino acids. Germline V lookup: CDR1 LGHNA, CDR2 YSLEER. Trimming pared 4 bases from V and 0 bases from J, leaving 10 bases between. Sequencing used immunoSEQ multiplex PCR; TCRdb keeps in-frame clones, though not all of them. The repertoire consists of around 70,000 clones, with 91% occurring once and the leading ten covering just over 2.5%. Source material: peripheral blood. The clonotype was recovered from a man between 45 and 60 years old with COVID-19, enrolled during active disease. The chain employs TRBV4-3 and TRBJ2-7, with D possibly matching TRBD1 (6 bases). The CDR3 is CASSPGTNSYEQYF. For the CDR3, the DNA is TGCGCCAGCAGCCCAGGGACAAACTCCTACGAGCAGTACTTC.